Each of the 19 T cell receptor beta chains below was sequenced from the same sample in a study of blood T cell repertoires in COVID-19. Measured with immunoSEQ multiplex PCR; TCRdb has only the in-frame clones, and not every one. This table holds roughly 90,000 clones, 80% found once. The sequencing sample was made of peripheral blood. These receptors were collected from a woman of 80 years or more with active or convalescent COVID-19.

The chain employs TRBV19 and TRBJ1-5; maybe TRBD1 (5 bases). CDR1 is LNHDA, CDR2 SQIVND, per germline (reference sequence). V lost 4 bases, J lost 4 bases, and 11 bases lay in between. CDR3 length: 14 residues. In DNA form, the CDR3 reads TGTGCCAGTAGTAGAACAACAGGTAATCAGCCCCAGCATTTT. Translation: CASSRTTGNQPQHF.

The V gene is TRBV29-1, the J gene TRBJ1-1, with D possibly TRBD1 on 5 matching bases. V lost 3 bases to trimming and J lost 1 base, with 6 bases between them. Germline V gene lookup returns CDR1 SQVTM and CDR2 ANQGSEA. CDR3 length: 12 amino acids. The CDR3 DNA is TGCAGCGTTGACAGGGCGAACACTGAAGCTTTCTTT. This codes for CSVDRANTEAFF.

This clone came up a few times. V usage is TRBV5-1 and J usage is TRBJ2-7; 7 bases are a match to TRBD1. The CDR3 is 14 amino acids. With 4 bases clipped from V and 2 bases from J, the junction kept 6 bases outside the gene matches. In germline, CDR1 is SGHRS, CDR2 YFSETQ. The CDR3 is CASSRQGSPYEQYF. CDR3 in DNA: TGCGCCAGCAGCCGACAGGGTAGCCCCTACGAGCAGTACTTC.

This clone has more than one count but fewer than ten. This chain uses TRBV5-4 with TRBJ2-3; possibly TRBD1 for D (6 bases). The CDR3 is made up of 13 amino acids. The germline V and J ends were trimmed by 2 bases and 4 bases, with 8 bases remaining between them. Germline CDR1 and CDR2: SGHNT and YYREEE (reference sequence). CDR3 in amino acids: CASSLGGSDTQYF. In DNA form, the CDR3 reads TGTGCCAGCAGCTTAGGGGGTTCAGATACGCAGTATTTT.

The J gene is TRBJ2-1, the V gene TRBV5-1, with TRBD2 matching 14 bases. CDR3 length: 16 amino acids. The germline gives CDR1 SGHRS, CDR2 YFSETQ. V shed 0 bases, J shed 7 bases, and the junction held 3 bases outside the gene matches. The CDR3 is CASSLGGLAGVNEQFF. CDR3 bases: TGCGCCAGCAGCTTGGGGGGACTAGCGGGAGTGAATGAGCAGTTCTTC.

The rearrangement joins TRBV29-1 to TRBJ1-1, with TRBD1 as a possible D gene (6 bases). V shed 4 bases and J shed 4 bases, with 13 bases lying between them. CDR1 and CDR2 (germline): SQVTM, ANQGSEA. This CDR3 has 13 residues. The CDR3 loop reads CSVVRGIGTEAFF. Here the CDR3 DNA reads TGCAGCGTTGTGAGGGGGATCGGCACTGAAGCTTTCTTT.

The chain employs TRBV28 and TRBJ1-4, with D possibly TRBD1 on 5 matching bases. V lost 2 bases to trimming and J lost 3 bases, with 7 bases between them. This CDR3 comprises 14 residues. Germline V gene lookup returns CDR1 MDHEN and CDR2 SYDVKM. The CDR3 here is CASSLHRPNEKLFF. CDR3 coding DNA: TGTGCCAGCAGTTTACACAGGCCTAATGAAAAACTGTTTTTT.

V and J are TRBV7-9 and TRBJ2-7; tentative D call: TRBD1 (6 bases). The V and J ends lost 2 bases and 1 base respectively, with 18 bases between them. Germline V gene data show CDR1 as SEHNR and CDR2 as FQNEAQ (reference sequence). The CDR3 is made up of 17 amino acids. In DNA, the CDR3 is TGTGCCAGCAGCTTATTCCTAACTCAGGGGTTGTCCTACGAGCAGTACTTC. It codes for CASSLFLTQGLSYEQYF.

This sequence joins TRBV13 and TRBJ2-7; TRBD1 matches 9 bases. The CDR3 is made up of 15 amino acids. Losses at the gene ends were 2 bases for V and 6 bases for J; bases not matched to a gene: 8. From germline, CDR1 is PRHDT and CDR2 FYEKMQ (reference sequence). The CDR3 loop reads CASSLFSKTGGEQYF. The CDR3 DNA reads as TGTGCCAGCAGCTTATTTTCAAAGACAGGGGGCGAGCAGTACTTC.

V gene TRBV3-1 (or the pseudogene TRBV3-2) combines with J gene TRBJ2-3; 13 nucleotides line up with TRBD2. This CDR3 region has 16 residues. Germline CDR1 is LGHDT and CDR2 is YNNKEL (reference sequence). Trimming took 4 bases from V and 5 from J; bases not matched to a gene: 6. The CDR3 nucleotides are TGTGCCAGCAGCCCTACTAGCGGGGGGGCGGGAGATACGCAGTATTTT. Protein: CASSPTSGGAGDTQYF.

J is TRBJ1-4 and V is TRBV27, with D possibly being TRBD1 (6 bases). The CDR3 is 15 amino acids. Trimming pared 3 bases from V and 7 bases from J, leaving 15 bases between. The germline CDR1 and CDR2 sequences are MNHEY and SMNVEV (reference sequence). The CDR3 here is CASSFVEGGSEKLFF. CDR3 sequence (DNA): TGTGCCAGCAGTTTCGTGGAAGGGGGTAGTGAAAAACTGTTTTTT.

This clone was detected a few times. This chain uses TRBV7-3 with TRBJ2-7; 8 positions agree with TRBD1. Germline CDR1 and CDR2: SGHTA and FQGTGA. The CDR3 runs 13 residues. J lost 5 bases, V lost 5 bases, and 5 bases had no gene match. CDR3 nucleotides: TGTGCCAGCAGCCCCGCAGGGGGCGACGAGCAGTACTTC. Its protein is CASSPAGGDEQYF. The variable domain in full, completed from reference TRBV7-3 and TRBJ2-7, reads GAGVSQTPSNKVTEKGKYVELRCDPISGHTALYWYRQSLGQGPEFLIYFQGTGAADDSGLPNDRFFAVRPEGSVSTLKIQRTERGDSAVYLCASSPAGGDEQYFGPGTRLTVT.

This clone has only a few counts. The chain has TRBV5-1 and TRBJ1-1; 7 positions agree with TRBD1. The J segment lost 4 bases and the V segment lost 4 bases, leaving 10 bases of the junction unmatched. This CDR3 has 15 amino acids. Germline V gene data show CDR1 as SGHRS and CDR2 as YFSETQ. CDR3 in amino acids: CASSPEQGVRTEAFF. CDR3 coding DNA: TGCGCCAGCAGCCCGGAGCAGGGGGTTCGCACTGAAGCTTTCTTT.

The table lists this clone with a count of one. This chain uses TRBV25-1 with TRBJ1-1; D remains ambiguous. Germline V gene sequence: CDR1 MGHDK, CDR2 SYGVNS. V was pared by 1 base and J by 4 bases, with 7 bases between. The CDR3 covers 13 residues. For the CDR3, the DNA is TGTGCCAGCAGTGAATCAACAGTCACTGAAGCTTTCTTT. Translating it yields CASSESTVTEAFF.

The chain uses TRBV3-1 (or the pseudogene TRBV3-2) and TRBJ2-2, with TRBD2 matching over 14 bases. The junction had 3 bases not matched to a gene; V was cut back by 3 bases and J by 3 bases. Germline V lookup: CDR1 LGHDT, CDR2 YNNKEL (reference sequence). The CDR3 length is 17 residues. Here the CDR3 reads CASSQGLAGVDTGELFF. In nucleotides, the CDR3 is TGTGCCAGCAGCCAGGGACTAGCGGGAGTGGACACCGGGGAGCTGTTTTTT.

The rearrangement uses TRBV13 and TRBJ2-3; 7 bases match TRBD2. The V segment lost 5 bases and the J segment 0 bases; nucleotides outside the gene matches: 8. The CDR3 totals 16 residues. Germline V gene lookup returns CDR1 PRHDT and CDR2 FYEKMQ (reference sequence). The CDR3 DNA reads TGTGCCAGCAGCGCGAATAGCGGGTCAAGCACAGATACGCAGTATTTT. Its protein product is CASSANSGSSTDTQYF.

The chain couples TRBV10-3 to TRBJ2-1; 11 nucleotides line up with TRBD2. V lost 6 bases, J lost 4 bases, and 5 bases stayed unmatched. Germline loops: CDR1 ENHRY, CDR2 SYGVKD. The CDR3 spans 15 residues. CDR3 region: CAISAGTSGYNEQFF. CDR3 coding DNA: TGTGCCATCAGCGCCGGGACTAGCGGATACAATGAGCAGTTCTTC.

This rearrangement joins TRBV7-6 to TRBJ2-3, with 12 bases lining up with TRBD1. The CDR3 extends over 18 amino acids. CDR1 and CDR2 (germline): SGHVS, FNYEAQ. V was clipped by 2 bases and J by 3 bases; unmatched bases: 9. The CDR3 spells CASSLRGTGGATTDTQYF. For the CDR3, the DNA is TGTGCCAGCAGCTTAAGGGGGACAGGGGGCGCAACAACAGATACGCAGTATTTT.

This clone appeared a few times. V and J are TRBV5-1 and TRBJ1-6; 7 bases line up with TRBD1. The germline V gene encodes CDR1 SGHRS and CDR2 YFSETQ. Trimming cost V 1 base and J 7 bases; bases outside gene matches: 5. The length of the CDR3 is 15 residues. DNA of the CDR3: TGCGCCAGCAGCTTGAGGGGACAGACGAATTCACCCCTCCACTTT. It is translated as CASSLRGQTNSPLHF.